These 10 T cell receptor beta chains were all obtained from the same sample, sequenced in a study of PD-1 blockade in mismatch repair-deficient tumors. Here immunoSEQ multiplex PCR was the method, and the copy in TCRdb shows in-frame clones only, minus some. The sample comprises about 120,000 clones, 86% of which are singletons, and about 13% rests with the top ten. The material sequenced was peripheral blood, taken 44 weeks after starting pembrolizumab. These receptors originate from an adult with mismatch repair-deficient cancer.

The chain couples TRBV4-1 to TRBJ1-2, with D unclear. Trimming cost V 0 bases and J 0 bases, with 11 bases left between them. The germline V gene encodes CDR1 MGHRA and CDR2 YSYEKL. The CDR3 covers 16 residues. The CDR3 coding sequence is TGCGCCAGCAGCCAAGATGTCACGCTCGCTAACTATGGCTACACCTTC. Amino acids: CASSQDVTLANYGYTF.

This clone was seen a single time. The V call is TRBV6-1, the J call TRBJ2-7, with D possibly matching TRBD1 (6 bases). V was shortened by 0 bases and J by 3 bases, with 12 bases between the two germline ends. This CDR3 comprises 15 residues. The germline CDR1 and CDR2 sequences are MNHNS and SASEGT. For the CDR3, the DNA is TGTGCCAGCAGTGAAGCTTGGGGGCTAAGCTACGAGCAGTACTTC. Its protein product is CASSEAWGLSYEQYF.

V gene TRBV11-3 combines with J gene TRBJ2-7; D perhaps matches TRBD1 (6 bases). This CDR3 spans 16 amino acids. The germline gives CDR1 SGHNT, CDR2 YENEEA. Trimming left V 4 bases short and J 1 base short, with 17 bases between. In DNA form, the CDR3 reads TGTGCCAGCAGCTCCAGGACAGAGGGGGTTTCCTACGAGCAGTACTTC. This codes for CASSSRTEGVSYEQYF.

This clone was picked up one time. CDR3 region: CAWSVGVASEAFF. CDR3 DNA: TGTGCCTGGAGTGTTGGGGTGGCATCTGAAGCTTTCTTT. This chain links TRBV30 with TRBJ1-1; the D is unclear. Germline CDR1 GTSNPN, CDR2 SVGIG (reference sequence). The CDR3 is 13 residues long. V was shortened by 0 bases and J by 6 bases, with 11 bases between the two germline ends.

V gene TRBV5-1 combines with J gene TRBJ2-7; 11 bases align to TRBD2. The germline V gene has CDR1 SGHRS and CDR2 YFSETQ. J gave up 4 bases and V 1 base, and 4 bases lay outside the gene matches. CDR3 size: 15 residues. CDR3 loop: CASSLSTSGRYEQYF. For the CDR3, the DNA is TGCGCCAGCAGCTTGTCTACTAGCGGGAGATACGAGCAGTACTTC.

The V and J genes are TRBV13 and TRBJ1-2; D unclear. Trimming took off 5 bases at V and 7 bases at J, with 14 bases between the two ends. This CDR3 has 13 residues. The V gene's germline CDR1 is PRHDT and CDR2 FYEKMQ (reference sequence). CDR3 protein: CASSHTLQTGYTF. CDR3 nucleotides: TGTGCCAGCAGCCATACCTTACAGACTGGCTACACCTTC.

The V and J genes are TRBV30 and TRBJ1-1; D gene unclear. The V end lost 5 bases, the J end lost 1 base, and 8 bases lay between the germline ends. Germline CDR1 is GTSNPN and CDR2 is SVGIG (reference sequence). This CDR3 comprises 12 residues. The CDR3 region has the DNA TGTGCCTGGGGACGAGGGAACACTGAAGCTTTCTTT. This translates into CAWGRGNTEAFF.

The chain has TRBV7-2 and TRBJ2-7; the D call may be TRBD1 or TRBD2 (6 bases each). From germline, CDR1 is SGHTA and CDR2 FQGNSA. V lost 5 bases to trimming and J lost 0 bases, with 14 bases between them. CDR3 length: 15 residues. The CDR3 DNA sequence: TGTGCCAGCAGCCCCTCGGGGGCGGCCTCCTACGAGCAGTACTTC. The encoded protein is CASSPSGAASYEQYF. The complete variable domain, with remaining parts taken from reference TRBV7-2 and TRBJ2-7, reads GAGVSQSPSNKVTEKGKDVELRCDPISGHTALYWYRQSLGQGLEFLIYFQGNSAPDKSGLPSDRFSAERTGGSVSTLTIQRTQQEDSAVYLCASSPSGAASYEQYFGPGTRLTVT.

In its sample, this clone was seen once. The CDR3 nucleotides read TGTGCCAGCAGCACCCAACTAGCGGGGTGGGCTCGGGAGCAGTACTTC. It is translated as CASSTQLAGWAREQYF. This chain uses TRBV11-2 with TRBJ2-7, with 10 nucleotides matching TRBD2. The germline gives CDR1 SGHAT, CDR2 FQNNGV. V lost 5 bases and J lost 7; bases outside the gene matches: 14. The CDR3 totals 16 residues.

The V and J genes are TRBV30 and TRBJ1-2; D not resolved. The CDR3 length is 13 residues. Germline loops: CDR1 GTSNPN, CDR2 SVGIG (reference sequence). Trimming took off 2 bases at V and 6 bases at J, with 13 bases between the two ends. The CDR3 DNA follows: TGTGCCTGGAGTAGGTGGCCGGTCAATGGCTACACCTTC. Translation gives CAWSRWPVNGYTF. Full variable domain (outside the CDR3, taken from reference TRBV30 and TRBJ1-2): SQTIHQWPATLVQPVGSPLSLECTVEGTSNPNLYWYRQAAGRGLQLLFYSVGIGQISSEVPQNLSASRPQDRQFILSSKKLLLSDSGFYLCAWSRWPVNGYTFGSGTRLTVV.